A single sample gave rise to the 24 T cell receptor beta chains below, sequenced in a study of spatial heterogeneity in lung cancer (dated by TCRdb to between 2019 and 2020). Library generation was performed with 5' RACE. Sequencing instrument: NextSeq 500. TCRdb's own reprocessing of the public reads used fastp at Q25 and MiXCR and kept productive beta chains. For every CDR3 protein sequence, its rows merge into one entry that carries the most common genes and DNA. Here the sample has 2,000 to 3,000 distinct CDR3 sequences; approximately 4.4% occur a single time. The top ten constitute 28% of the sample. The label giving this sample's time point can be read as: sample taken at primary tumor resection. Whole RNA extracted from tumor and nontumor lung tissue, or from cryopreserved PBMC samples, was used for TCR sequencing without cell sorting. Sequenced material: normal lung tissue next to the tumor, taken at surgery. These receptors originate from a female donor with early-stage non-small cell lung cancer.

Within the sample, this clonotype is medium-sized. This beta chain was picked up by a library intended for alpha chains and is off target, so its count carries little meaning. The chain links TRBV9 to TRBJ2-3; the D gene is possibly TRBD2 (7 bases). Trimming stripped 0 bases from V and 1 base from J, with 9 bases between. Germline V gene sequence: CDR1 SGDLS, CDR2 YYNGEE. The CDR3 spans 15 residues. CDR3 region: CASSVVRGRTDTQYF. The CDR3 DNA reads as TGTGCCAGCAGCGTAGTGCGGGGGCGCACAGATACGCAGTATTTT.

This clonotype is labeled as medium-sized. Little can be read into the size of this beta chain, an off-target read in a library designed for alpha chains. The chain employs TRBV5-8 and TRBJ1-1, with D unclear. This CDR3 is built from 12 residues. CDR1 SGHTS and CDR2 YDEGEE come from the germline V gene. The V and J ends lost 0 bases and 4 bases respectively, with 4 bases between them. In DNA form, the CDR3 reads TGTGCCAGCAGCTTGGTGGCCACTGAAGCTTTCTTT. Amino acids: CASSLVATEAFF.

This clonotype is termed medium-sized. For a library built for alpha chains, this beta chain is a stray read; little rests on its size. The V call is TRBV18, the J call TRBJ2-3; D remains unclear. V lost 3 bases and J 10 bases, leaving 14 bases between the germline ends. This CDR3 has 13 residues. Germline V lookup: CDR1 KGHSH, CDR2 LQKENI. For the CDR3, the DNA is TGTGCCAGCTCACCGACCGAGACTTTGGCGCAGTATTTT. Protein product: CASSPTETLAQYF.

This clonotype was seen at least ten times. This beta chain represents an off-target read in a library built for alpha chains; its size is of limited meaning. The rearrangement links TRBV7-2 to TRBJ2-3; 7 bases line up with TRBD1. CDR1 and CDR2 (germline): SGHTA, FQGNSA. V trimming: 4 bases; J trimming: 2 bases; junction bases outside the gene matches: 6. The CDR3 loop spans 15 amino acids. CDR3 protein: CASSSMTGNTDTQYF. The CDR3 coding sequence is TGTGCCAGCAGCTCGATGACAGGGAACACAGATACGCAGTATTTT.

By frequency in the sample, this clonotype is medium-sized. Since the library was made to target alpha chains, this beta chain is a stray read and its abundance is not meaningful. The rearrangement uses TRBV12-3 or TRBV12-4 and TRBJ1-1, with D possibly TRBD1 on 5 matching bases. Trimming cost V 1 base and J 5 bases, with 11 bases left between them. This CDR3 spans 14 amino acids. CDR3 in amino acids: CASSLVGEGTEAFF. In DNA, the CDR3 is TGTGCCAGCAGTTTAGTGGGGGAAGGGACTGAAGCTTTCTTT.

This clonotype is judged medium-sized. This beta chain turned up in a library designed for alpha chains; as an off-target read, its abundance says little. The V call is TRBV28, the J call TRBJ2-5; a weak D match, TRBD1 (6 bases). CDR1 is MDHEN, CDR2 SYDVKM, per germline. The CDR3 runs to 18 residues. V was cut by 8 bases and J by 7 bases, with 32 bases left in between. The CDR3 DNA reads TGTGCCAGCTATAATCTTGGAGGACCCCAAGGGACAAAGAGGACCCAGTACTTC. Its translation: CASYNLGGPQGTKRTQYF.

In its sample, this clonotype was seen many times. This beta chain appears as a stray read in a library generated for alpha chains; its size is not informative. The chain couples TRBV7-6 to TRBJ2-3; TRBD1 matches 11 bases. V gave up 5 bases and J gave up 0 bases; unmatched junction bases: 7. CDR3 length equals 17 residues. Germline V lookup: CDR1 SGHVS, CDR2 FNYEAQ. The CDR3 DNA reads as TGTGCCAGCAGCCCGTACGGACAGGGGGCTAGCACAGATACGCAGTATTTT. Protein: CASSPYGQGASTDTQYF.

Of note for this clonotype: This beta chain came through as a stray read in a library set up for alpha chains, and its size says little. The V and J genes are TRBV10-2 and TRBJ1-4; 8 nucleotides agree with TRBD1. The junction had 1 base not matched to a gene; V was cut back by 5 bases and J by 2 bases. This CDR3 has 14 amino acids. Per the germline V gene, CDR1 is WSHSY and CDR2 is SAAADI. CDR3 bases: TGCGCCAGCAGTAGACAGGGGACTAATGAAAAACTGTTTTTT. Protein: CASSRQGTNEKLFF.

By sample share, this clonotype is medium-sized. With the library built for alpha chains, this beta chain is off target and its frequency is not meaningful. CDR3 sequence (DNA): TGTGCCAGCAGTTTAATATATGGGGAAACGGAGCTGTTTTTT. Its protein is CASSLIYGETELFF. This chain joins TRBV28 and TRBJ2-2; no clear D. V gave up 2 bases and J gave up 10 bases, with 14 bases separating them. The CDR3 extends over 14 amino acids. Germline V gene lookup returns CDR1 MDHEN and CDR2 SYDVKM.

This clonotype came up many times. This beta chain represents an off-target read in a library built for alpha chains; its size is of limited meaning. The CDR3 sequence: CAIRGQGANTGELFF. Here the CDR3 DNA reads TGTGCCATCAGAGGACAGGGGGCGAACACCGGGGAGCTGTTTTTT. The chain recombines TRBV10-3 with TRBJ2-2; the match to TRBD1 covers 10 bases. This CDR3 comprises 15 residues. From germline, CDR1 is ENHRY and CDR2 SYGVKD. The junction had 1 base not matched to a gene; V was cut back by 6 bases and J by 0 bases.

This clonotype was counted ten times or more. For a library built for alpha chains, this beta chain is a stray read; little rests on its size. The chain has TRBV19 and TRBJ1-5; TRBD1 aligns across 8 bases. V shed 8 bases and J 0 bases; nucleotides not matched to a gene: 9. Germline V gene data show CDR1 as LNHDA and CDR2 as SQIVND (reference sequence). This CDR3 comprises 16 residues. The CDR3 region is CASDQGAGYSNQPQHF. CDR3 bases: TGTGCCAGTGACCAGGGGGCCGGTTATAGCAATCAGCCCCAGCATTTT.

With regard to this clonotype: This beta chain is a stray sequence in a library constructed for alpha chains; its clone size is not meaningful. The chain recombines TRBV14 with TRBJ1-2; the D gene is possibly TRBD1 (6 bases). Trimming stripped 3 bases from V and 7 bases from J, with 18 bases between. Germline lookup yields CDR1 SGHDN and CDR2 FVKESK. This CDR3 contains 15 residues. The CDR3 protein is CASSQDSSPRRGYTF. The CDR3 coding sequence is TGTGCCAGCAGCCAGGACAGCTCCCCGAGGCGTGGCTACACCTTC.

This clonotype was detected ten times or more. This beta chain slipped into a library made for alpha chains as a stray read, so its size is not meaningful. The chain recombines TRBV27 with TRBJ2-3; 13 bases match TRBD2. The CDR3 totals 18 residues. Germline V gives CDR1 MNHEY, CDR2 SMNVEV (reference sequence). J lost 4 bases, V lost 6 bases, and 13 bases had no gene match. CDR3 region: CASSRTSGSSPLADTQYF. The CDR3 nucleotides read TGTGCCAGCAGCCGGACTAGCGGGAGTTCCCCTCTCGCAGATACGCAGTATTTT.

This clonotype qualifies as medium-sized (0.01 to 0.1%). This beta chain was picked up by a library intended for alpha chains and is off target, so its count carries little meaning. This chain links TRBV6-2 or TRBV6-3 with TRBJ1-1; D not certain. V was trimmed by 10 bases and J by 4 bases, leaving 19 bases between them. CDR3 length: 14 amino acids. CDR1 is MNHEY and CDR2 is SVGEGT in the germline V gene. The CDR3 nucleotides read TGTGCCACGTCCCCTGGGTTAAGAAGCACTGAAGCTTTCTTT. Translating it yields CATSPGLRSTEAFF.

Note on this clonotype: Little can be read into the size of this beta chain, an off-target read in a library designed for alpha chains. The V and J genes are TRBV28 and TRBJ2-7; TRBD1 might be the D (7 bases). Germline V CDR1 and CDR2: MDHEN, SYDVKM. This CDR3 is built from 13 residues. The V end was cut by 6 bases, the J end by 6 bases, with 15 bases between. In DNA, the CDR3 is TGTGCCAGCAGCCTAGGGACAGCGGGCGAGCAGTACTTC. Translating it yields CASSLGTAGEQYF.

In its sample, this clonotype was seen many times. Little can be read into the size of this beta chain, an off-target read in a library designed for alpha chains. The J gene is TRBJ1-1, the V gene TRBV12-5; a weak D match, TRBD1 (6 bases). The CDR3 runs to 15 residues. Looked up from germline, CDR1 is LGHNT and CDR2 is FRNRAP. Deletions cut 0 bases from V and 3 bases from J, with 11 bases between. The CDR3 DNA reads as TGTGCTAGTGGTTTGGTACAGTCAGGGGACACTGAAGCTTTCTTT. This sequence encodes CASGLVQSGDTEAFF.

This clonotype is labeled as medium-sized. A library made for alpha chains picked up this beta chain off target, so its size means little. The V gene is TRBV9, the J gene TRBJ1-6, with D tentatively TRBD1 (6 bases). The germline V and J ends were trimmed by 0 bases and 7 bases, with 11 bases remaining between them. The germline V gene encodes CDR1 SGDLS and CDR2 YYNGEE. The CDR3 contains 15 residues. CDR3 nucleotides: TGTGCCAGCAGCGTAGTGGAGGGGGGCAATTCACCCCTCCACTTT. Translated: CASSVVEGGNSPLHF.

By proportion, this clonotype is medium-sized. In a library made to pick up alpha chains, this beta chain is a stray read with a size that means little. The chain joins TRBV5-1 to TRBJ2-1, with 8 bases fitting TRBD2. Germline lookup yields CDR1 SGHRS and CDR2 YFSETQ. Losses at the gene ends were 3 bases for V and 4 bases for J; bases not matched to a gene: 9. The CDR3 loop spans 16 amino acids. CDR3 DNA sequence: TGCGCCAGCAGCTACTCAAGCGGGAGCTTTTACAATGAGCAGTTCTTC. The encoded protein is CASSYSSGSFYNEQFF.

By sample fraction, this clonotype is medium-sized. This beta chain turned up in a library designed for alpha chains; as an off-target read, its abundance says little. V gene TRBV7-2 combines with J gene TRBJ1-5; no clear D gene. Trimming pared 4 bases from V and 0 bases from J, leaving 4 bases between. CDR3 length: 13 residues. Germline V gene sequence: CDR1 SGHTA, CDR2 FQGNSA. The CDR3 protein is CASSSYSNQPQHF. The CDR3 region has the DNA TGTGCCAGCAGCTCGTATAGCAATCAGCCCCAGCATTTT.

Comments on this clonotype: Because the library targeted alpha chains, this beta chain is an off-target read whose size means little. The chain has TRBV6-5 and TRBJ1-5; the match to TRBD1 covers 9 bases. CDR1 and CDR2 from the germline V gene are MNHEY and SVGAGI. J lost 2 bases, V lost 6 bases, and 17 bases had no gene match. The CDR3 has 19 amino acids. CDR3 loop: CASRSRGDRVGFGNQPQHF. CDR3 sequence (DNA): TGTGCCAGCAGATCCCGAGGGGACAGGGTTGGGTTTGGCAATCAGCCCCAGCATTTT.

This clonotype came up a few times. Since the library was made to target alpha chains, this beta chain is a stray read and its abundance is not meaningful. The CDR3 nucleotides are TGTGCCAGCAGCTCGCGGGAGTCCTACAATGAGCAGTTCTTC. Its translation is CASSSRESYNEQFF. V and J are TRBV11-3 and TRBJ2-1; 7 nucleotides agree with TRBD2. V dropped 4 bases and J dropped 1; count of bases not matched to a gene: 1. Germline V gives CDR1 SGHNT, CDR2 YENEEA. The length of the CDR3 is 14 residues.

This clonotype was seen at least ten times. This beta chain represents an off-target read in a library built for alpha chains; its size is of limited meaning. J is TRBJ2-7 and V is TRBV12-3 or TRBV12-4; maybe TRBD1 (6 bases). The CDR3 has 14 amino acids. V was cut by 2 bases and J by 7 bases, with 15 bases left in between. The CDR3 loop is CASSLRGGRGEQYF. CDR3 nucleotide sequence: TGTGCCAGCAGTTTAAGAGGGGGACGTGGGGAGCAGTACTTC.

Ten or more counts support this clonotype. Being off target in a library aimed at alpha chains, this beta chain has a size of little meaning. The J gene is TRBJ2-1, the V gene TRBV24-1; 7 nucleotides agree with TRBD2. This CDR3 has 15 amino acids. From germline, CDR1 is KGHDR and CDR2 SFDVKD. V shed 0 bases and J 7 bases; nucleotides not matched to a gene: 5. CDR3 region: CATSDLGLDANEQFF. Written as DNA, the CDR3 is TGTGCCACCAGTGATTTGGGACTAGACGCTAATGAGCAGTTCTTC.

About this clonotype itself: This beta chain is a stray read from a library made for alpha chains; its abundance is not meaningful. CDR3 sequence: CASSVPGQGSYFPDSPLHF. The DNA for the CDR3 is TGTGCCAGCAGTGTTCCCGGACAGGGGTCTTATTTTCCGGATTCACCCCTCCACTTT. The chain is built from TRBV6-7 and TRBJ1-6; 9 bases line up with TRBD1. TRBV6-7 is an ORF, and what it does is uncertain. Germline trimming cut 5 bases from V and 8 bases from J; bases unmatched to any gene: 19. The CDR3 length is 19 residues.